This passage covers 17 T cell receptor beta chains from one sample sequenced in a study of OX40 agonist ivuxolimab in advanced cancers. Method: immunoSEQ multiplex PCR; TCRdb's copy keeps in-frame clones and lacks some. The data show approximately 75,000 clones, roughly 90% seen once. Specimen: CD4+ or CD8+ T cells sorted from blood, collected in a trial of the OX40 agonist ivuxolimab. Receptors originate from an adult with an advanced solid tumor such as melanoma, head and neck, liver or kidney cancer.

The rearrangement joins TRBV28 to TRBJ2-7, with D perhaps matching TRBD1 or TRBD2 (5 bases each). V lost 8 bases, J lost 5 bases, and 13 bases lay in between. The CDR3 consists of 12 residues. The germline V gene has CDR1 MDHEN and CDR2 SYDVKM. The CDR3 DNA reads as TGTGCCAGCCGGGACGAGCTCCACGAGCAGTACTTC. Translation gives CASRDELHEQYF.

In this sample, this clone turned up a few times. This sequence joins TRBV4-1 and TRBJ1-4; D perhaps matches TRBD1 (6 bases). There are 13 residues in the CDR3. CDR1 and CDR2 from the germline V gene are MGHRA and YSYEKL. The V gene lost 0 bases and the J gene lost 10 bases, with 9 bases spanning the gap. CDR3 nucleotide sequence: TGCGCCAGCAGCCAAGACAGGGGTCGAAAACTGTTTTTT. Protein product: CASSQDRGRKLFF.

The V gene is TRBV4-1, the J gene TRBJ2-7, with 12 bases identical to TRBD1. The length of the CDR3 is 14 residues. V dropped 3 bases and J dropped 6; count of bases not matched to a gene: 3. Germline V gene data show CDR1 as MGHRA and CDR2 as YSYEKL. The DNA of the CDR3 is TGCGCCAGCAGCCACTCGGGACAGGGGGCCGAGCAGTACTTC. Translated: CASSHSGQGAEQYF.

The genes are TRBV28 and TRBJ1-5, with D perhaps matching TRBD1 (5 bases). Germline V gives CDR1 MDHEN, CDR2 SYDVKM. V lost 2 bases to trimming and J lost 6 bases, with 17 bases between them. The CDR3 totals 16 residues. The CDR3, as DNA: TGTGCCAGCAGTTTAGTCCCAGGGCAGCTTTTTCAGCCCCAGCATTTT. It specifies CASSLVPGQLFQPQHF.

The chain couples TRBV5-4 to TRBJ1-3; D may be TRBD1 (6 bases). This CDR3 spans 17 amino acids. The ends were cut back, 4 bases at V and 0 bases at J, with 17 bases in the middle. Germline V CDR1 and CDR2: SGHNT, YYREEE (reference sequence). This CDR3 reads CASSPGPGALSGNTIYF. The CDR3 DNA reads as TGTGCCAGCAGCCCGGGACCGGGGGCCCTCTCTGGAAACACCATATATTTT. Variable domain in full (rest from reference TRBV5-4 and TRBJ1-3): ETGVTQSPTHLIKTRGQQVTLRCSSQSGHNTVSWYQQALGQGPQFIFQYYREEENGRGNFPPRFSGLQFPNYSSELNVNALELDDSALYLCASSPGPGALSGNTIYFGEGSWLTVV.

This chain connects TRBV7-2 to TRBJ2-1; 11 bases match TRBD2. The CDR3 runs to 14 residues. The junction had 7 bases not matched to a gene; V was cut back by 7 bases and J by 8 bases. Germline CDR1 reads SGHTA; CDR2 reads FQGNSA. The CDR3 region is CASTQLAGVDEQFF. As DNA, the CDR3 is TGTGCCAGCACCCAACTAGCGGGGGTTGATGAGCAGTTCTTC.

The chain is built from TRBV27 and TRBJ2-5; 10 bases line up with TRBD2. The CDR3 runs 16 residues. V lost 5 bases and J lost 2; bases outside the gene matches: 8. CDR1 and CDR2 from the germline V gene are MNHEY and SMNVEV (reference sequence). CDR3 in amino acids: CASSPGTSAVQETQYF. The DNA of the CDR3 is TGTGCCAGCAGTCCCGGGACTAGCGCGGTACAAGAGACCCAGTACTTC.

This chain uses TRBV5-4 with TRBJ1-2; 7 bases are shared with TRBD1. After removal of 4 bases from V and 7 bases from J, the junction contained 7 bases not matched to a gene. Germline V gives CDR1 SGHNT, CDR2 YYREEE (reference sequence). The CDR3 is 13 amino acids. CDR3 bases: TGTGCCAGCAGCCTCGACAGGGAGATTGGCTACACCTTC. It is translated as CASSLDREIGYTF.

The CDR3 protein is CASRVGGPGGTDTQYF. CDR3 in DNA: TGTGCCAGCAGAGTAGGGGGGCCTGGAGGCACAGATACGCAGTATTTT. This chain uses TRBV7-8 with TRBJ2-3; either TRBD1 or TRBD2 may fit D (6 bases each). V was pared by 6 bases and J by 1 base, with 17 bases between. The V gene's germline CDR1 is SGHVS and CDR2 FQNEAQ. The CDR3 covers 16 residues.

This chain uses TRBV27 with TRBJ2-3; maybe TRBD1 (5 bases). CDR3 length: 13 residues. Between the trimmed V and J ends, which lost 6 bases and 0 bases, there was a span of 7 bases. The V gene's germline CDR1 is MNHEY and CDR2 SMNVEV (reference sequence). The CDR3 protein is CASRRGSTDTQYF. The CDR3 region has the DNA TGTGCCAGCAGAAGGGGAAGCACAGATACGCAGTATTTT.

The chain is built from TRBV7-7 and TRBJ2-3; TRBD2 matches 7 bases. Germline-derived CDR1 and CDR2 are SSHAT and FNYEAQ (reference sequence). Germline trimming cut 2 bases from V and 3 bases from J; bases unmatched to any gene: 5. This CDR3 has 15 residues. Here the CDR3 reads CASSLNPGGTDTQYF. The CDR3 DNA follows: TGTGCCAGCAGCTTAAACCCGGGGGGAACAGATACGCAGTATTTT.

The chain links TRBV10-3 to TRBJ1-5, with D possibly TRBD1 on 6 matching bases. The CDR3 loop spans 15 amino acids. Germline assignment: CDR1 ENHRY and CDR2 SYGVKD. With 2 bases removed from V and 5 bases from J, the gap between germline ends came to 13 bases. The CDR3 DNA sequence: TGTGCCATCAGTGAGGGCGCAGGGGAGTATCAGCCCCAGCATTTT. This encodes CAISEGAGEYQPQHF.

The chain couples TRBV5-1 to TRBJ2-3; 10 bases fit TRBD2. V gave up 0 bases and J gave up 3 bases; unmatched junction bases: 4. Germline loops: CDR1 SGHRS, CDR2 YFSETQ. This CDR3 comprises 16 residues. The CDR3 here is CASSLVASGGTDTQYF. CDR3 nucleotide sequence: TGCGCCAGCAGCTTGGTAGCTAGCGGGGGAACAGATACGCAGTATTTT.

The rearrangement joins TRBV9 to TRBJ2-7, with TRBD1 matching 10 bases. V was pared by 4 bases and J by 6 bases, with 4 bases of the junction left unmatched. The CDR3 consists of 13 residues. Germline V CDR1 and CDR2: SGDLS, YYNGEE. The DNA of the CDR3 is TGTGCCAGCAGCCGGGACAGGGGCCGCGAGCAGTACTTC. It translates to CASSRDRGREQYF.

The J gene is TRBJ2-7, the V gene TRBV9; TRBD2 aligns across 11 bases. CDR3 length: 15 amino acids. The trim removed 0 bases at V and 4 bases at J, leaving 3 bases unmatched. Per the germline V gene, CDR1 is SGDLS and CDR2 is YYNGEE. CDR3 in DNA: TGTGCCAGCAGCGTAGGGCTAGCGGGAGGTTACGAGCAGTACTTC. This translates into CASSVGLAGGYEQYF.

The V call is TRBV5-1, the J call TRBJ2-3; D is unclear. V was clipped by 2 bases and J by 2 bases, with 3 bases between them. The CDR3 is 12 amino acids. Germline V gives CDR1 SGHRS, CDR2 YFSETQ. CDR3 residues: CASSLTTDTQYF. The CDR3 bases are TGCGCCAGCAGCTTAACCACAGATACGCAGTATTTT.

In this sample, this clone turned up once. This chain joins TRBV7-2 and TRBJ1-2; no clear D gene. CDR1 is SGHTA, CDR2 FQGNSA, per germline. The CDR3 runs 12 residues. Trimming took off 0 bases at V and 4 bases at J, with 3 bases between the two ends. The CDR3 here is CASSLAGYGYTF. CDR3 DNA sequence: TGTGCCAGCAGCTTAGCAGGCTATGGCTACACCTTC.